The T cell receptor beta chain under discussion was sequenced for a study of blood T cell repertoires in COVID-19. Study-wide context: PBMCs, B-cell-depleted T cells, or T cells were the source of the cDNA or gDNA that made up the material.

Original processing methods: Reference gene primer amplification yielded estimated nucleated cell counts. The data were produced by immunoSEQ multiplex PCR, yet TCRdb's version contains in-frame clones alone and is incomplete. The V and J calls and the clone size are those of that table, but D and trimming were determined from the DNA. The sample consists of a few hundred thousand clones, 84% of them appearing once. Trimming left V 11 bases short and J 0 bases short, with 17 bases between. The germline V gene encodes CDR1 SNHLY and CDR2 FYNNEI. The CDR3 has 14 residues. Sequencing was carried out using peripheral blood. The origin of this receptor is a man between 25 and 39 years old with active or convalescent COVID-19. This rearrangement joins TRBV2 to TRBJ2-7; TRBD2 might be the D (7 bases). This chain's CDR3 is CAGWGGGPSYEQYF. The CDR3 DNA reads TGTGCCGGATGGGGCGGGGGCCCCTCCTACGAGCAGTACTTC.